This T cell receptor beta chain is drawn from a study of shared clonotypes between healthy human individuals. The V gene lost 6 bases and the J gene lost 4 bases, with 18 bases spanning the gap. Germline CDR1 and CDR2: MNHNS and SASEGT. The CDR3 loop spans 15 amino acids. The authors loaded around 190 ng DNA, around 32,000 T cell genomes, into sorted-subset replicate PCRs. The assay was immunoSEQ multiplex PCR, and TCRdb's table has in-frame clones only and misses some. This table has over a million clones, about 80% appearing once. This TCR was sampled from a man aged 18 to 30 in good health. This sequence joins TRBV6-1 and TRBJ1-2; unclear D gene. The sequenced material came from memory CD4+ T cells sorted from blood. The subset denotes: CD45RA-negative fraction. This chain's CDR3 is CASSPAASLTYGYTF. The CDR3 DNA is TGTGCCAGCAGCCCCGCGGCGTCCCTCACCTATGGCTACACCTTC.